A single sample gave rise to the 24 T cell receptor beta chains below, sequenced in a study of T cells expressing NK-cell markers. TCRdb re-called the 5' RACE reads; one entry per CDR3 protein, DNA not given. The table lists roughly 20,000 distinct CDR3 sequences. The sample taken for sequencing was blood T cells: a sorted CD56 or NKG2C T cell subset, CD4+ or CD8+ T cells, or bulk PBMC T cells (not recorded which). These receptors came from a man aged 18-69 years in good health.

The chain combines TRBV20-1 with TRBJ2-5; without DNA, the TCRdb call of TRBD1 cannot be checked. Germline lookup yields CDR1 DFQATT and CDR2 SNEGSKA (reference sequence). The CDR3 sequence is 16 residues long. CDR3 residues: CSARDARDRGGETQYF.

V gene TRBV7-8 combines with J gene TRBJ2-1; TCRdb's assignment of TRBD2 cannot be checked, as there is no DNA. The germline V gene has CDR1 SGHVS and CDR2 FQNEAQ. The CDR3 sequence is 14 residues long. The CDR3 loop reads CASTPLSSYNEQFF.

The J gene is TRBJ2-3, the V gene TRBV18. The CDR3 has 13 residues. Germline loops: CDR1 KGHSH, CDR2 LQKENI. The CDR3 loop is CASSRASVDTQYF.

The chain has TRBV2 and TRBJ2-2; TCRdb names TRBD1, which stays unverified in the absence of DNA. Germline V CDR1 and CDR2: SNHLY, FYNNEI. This CDR3 comprises 17 residues. CDR3 loop: CASSDEVSGGNTGELFF. The whole variable domain, filled in from reference TRBV2 and TRBJ2-2, reads EPEVTQTPSHQVTQMGQEVILRCVPISNHLYFYWYRQILGQKVEFLVSFYNNEISEKSEIFDDQFSVERPDGSNFTLKIRSTKLEDSAMYFCASSDEVSGGNTGELFFGEGSRLTVL.

The rearrangement uses TRBV12-3 or TRBV12-4 and TRBJ2-7; absent DNA, TCRdb's TRBD1 call cannot be checked. CDR3 length equals 14 residues. The CDR3: CASSSSGGLDEQYF.

This chain uses TRBV18 with TRBJ2-3; the D gene TCRdb calls, TRBD1, cannot be checked with no DNA. Germline loops: CDR1 KGHSH, CDR2 LQKENI. This CDR3 region has 16 residues. CDR3 in amino acids: CASSPIPGPITDTQYF.

This chain joins TRBV7-2 and TRBJ1-2; with no DNA, the TCRdb D assignment of TRBD1 cannot be verified. The CDR3 length is 14 residues. The V gene's germline CDR1 is SGHTA and CDR2 FQGNSA. CDR3 amino acids: CASSSGTGIYGYTF.

The chain recombines TRBV2 with TRBJ2-7; the D gene TCRdb calls, TRBD1, cannot be checked with no DNA. The CDR3 loop spans 14 amino acids. Germline assignment: CDR1 SNHLY and CDR2 FYNNEI. The CDR3 loop is CASTRDRYSYEQYF.

The chain uses TRBV3-1 and TRBJ2-5; absent DNA, TCRdb's TRBD1 call cannot be checked. CDR1 LGHDT and CDR2 YNNKEL come from the germline V gene (reference sequence). The CDR3 loop spans 15 amino acids. The chain's CDR3 is CASSQVQGIPETQYF.

The V gene is TRBV12-3 or TRBV12-4, the J gene TRBJ1-3; absent DNA, TCRdb's TRBD1 call cannot be checked. The CDR3 has 14 amino acids. CDR3 region: CASRGTNSGNTIYF.

J is TRBJ2-1 and V is TRBV20-1; without DNA, the TCRdb call of TRBD1 cannot be checked. This CDR3 contains 17 residues. Germline lookup yields CDR1 DFQATT and CDR2 SNEGSKA (reference sequence). This chain's CDR3 is CSARYLGQGGSYNEQFF.

CDR3 in amino acids: CASSLRQGAYNEQFF. This chain joins TRBV7-8 and TRBJ2-1; TCRdb's D call, TRBD1, is unchecked because there is no DNA. The CDR3 is 15 residues long. Germline CDR1 is SGHVS and CDR2 is FQNEAQ.

V usage is TRBV5-6 and J usage is TRBJ2-3; TCRdb's assignment of TRBD1 cannot be checked, as there is no DNA. The length of the CDR3 is 16 residues. Germline CDR1 and CDR2: SGHDT and YYEEEE. The CDR3 here is CASSLVGGGFQDTQYF.

This chain links TRBV4-2 with TRBJ1-2. Germline V CDR1 and CDR2: LGHNA, YNFKEQ. The CDR3 is 15 residues long. The CDR3: CASSYDSRDPYGYTF.

The rearrangement links TRBV19 to TRBJ1-2; there is no DNA to check the TCRdb D call of TRBD1. The CDR3 contains 15 residues. Germline lookup yields CDR1 LNHDA and CDR2 SQIVND (reference sequence). CDR3 residues: CASSITGPTNYGYTF. Full variable domain (rest looked up from reference TRBV19 and TRBJ1-2): DGGITQSPKYLFRKEGQNVTLSCEQNLNHDAMYWYRQDPGQGLRLIYYSQIVNDFQKGDIAEGYSVSREKKESFPLTVTSAQKNPTAFYLCASSITGPTNYGYTFGSGTRLTVV.

This CDR3 reads CSARDGNRGLDFSEQFF. The chain has TRBV20-1 and TRBJ2-1; TCRdb names TRBD2, which stays unverified in the absence of DNA. Germline CDR1 DFQATT, CDR2 SNEGSKA (reference sequence). This CDR3 is built from 17 residues.

The genes are TRBV4-3 and TRBJ1-6. The CDR3 runs to 15 residues. Germline V gene lookup returns CDR1 LGHNA and CDR2 YSLEER. The CDR3 here is CASSQERSQNSPLHF.

This chain joins TRBV20-1 and TRBJ2-7; no DNA is available, so the TRBD1 call from TCRdb remains unchecked. This CDR3 region has 15 residues. Per the germline V gene, CDR1 is DFQATT and CDR2 is SNEGSKA (reference sequence). The CDR3 loop reads CSARPGVIPSGEQYF.

V is TRBV12-3 or TRBV12-4 and J is TRBJ2-3; TCRdb selects TRBD1, and the lack of DNA leaves this call unchecked. The CDR3 consists of 16 residues. This CDR3 is CASRNPAGQITDTQYF.

The chain recombines TRBV7-2 with TRBJ2-7; TCRdb's assignment of TRBD1 cannot be checked, as there is no DNA. The CDR3 is 15 residues long. Germline V gene lookup returns CDR1 SGHTA and CDR2 FQGNSA. The CDR3 region is CASSRRTGGSYEQYF.

This rearrangement joins TRBV14 to TRBJ2-5; the D call from TCRdb, TRBD2, cannot be confirmed without DNA. There are 17 residues in the CDR3. Germline assignment: CDR1 SGHDN and CDR2 FVKESK. This chain's CDR3 is CASSQDRLAGAAETQYF.

The V and J genes are TRBV7-9 and TRBJ1-4; TCRdb's D call of TRBD1 is untestable without DNA. The CDR3 runs to 14 residues. The germline V gene has CDR1 SEHNR and CDR2 FQNEAQ (reference sequence). The CDR3 reads CASSLSDRAEKLFF.

V is TRBV20-1 and J is TRBJ2-7; lacking DNA, the TRBD2 call made by TCRdb goes unchecked. This CDR3 spans 12 amino acids. Germline V gene data show CDR1 as DFQATT and CDR2 as SNEGSKA (reference sequence). CDR3 region: CSATSGSYEQYF.

The CDR3 protein is CASTNRDRYNSPLHF. This chain connects TRBV3-1 to TRBJ1-6; the TCRdb D gene call, TRBD1, has no DNA to confirm it. There are 15 residues in the CDR3. Germline V CDR1 and CDR2: LGHDT, YNNKEL (reference sequence).